The clone carrying this T cell receptor beta chain was found once. The target antigen is unknown. This specimen belongs to a study of cytomegalovirus exposure and HLA in healthy donors. Study-wide results and limits: In vitro data verified a few CMV-associated chains as specific for CMV antigens. Rarity marked most TCR sequences, yet some public TCRs occurred in many donors. It was reported that the classifier diagnosed cytomegalovirus status with high specificity and sensitivity in both the original and validation cohorts.

Assay: immunoSEQ multiplex PCR; the TCRdb copy retains only in-frame clones and omits some. The profile shows some 210,000 clones, around 86% of them singletons. The CDR3 extends over 13 amino acids. The germline V and J ends were trimmed by 2 bases and 6 bases, with 8 bases remaining between them. Germline V gene lookup returns CDR1 SGHTA and CDR2 FQGTGA. The rearrangement links TRBV7-3 to TRBJ2-1; a possible D gene is TRBD2 (5 bases). This TCR came from a woman between 18 and 29 years old in good health and CMV-seropositive. The sequenced sample was PBMCs. The CDR3 DNA reads TGTGCCAGCAGCTTAGGGGAGTCCAATGAGCAGTTCTTC. This gives the protein CASSLGESNEQFF.